This TCR beta chain derives from a study of T cells in Graves' hyperthyroidism and ophthalmopathy. Study results and limitations: Most clonotypes expanded in thyroid above 0.001 were likewise present in blood. The model foresaw ophthalmopathy a median about 6.1 months prior to onset.

Concerning this clonotype itself: Its antigen remains unknown. One end of the junction is discordant with germline, which a read error may explain.

From RNA transcripts, TCR beta CDR3 regions were amplified. A first-round RT-PCR of the TCR CDR3 used the HTBI primer set. TCRdb re-derived calls from the multiplex PCR reads in MiXCR, one entry per CDR3 protein. The sample has fewer than 650,000 distinct CDR3 sequences, 40% to 50% seen once; the top ten hold 35% to 50%. Patients with uncontrolled infections, other autoimmune diseases, pregnancy or lactation were excluded. This CDR3 contains 10 residues. CDR1 and CDR2 from the germline V gene are SGHVS and FNYEAQ. Sequencing input: peripheral blood or thyroid tissue (not recorded which). The genes are TRBV7-6 and TRBJ1-4, with D perhaps matching TRBD1 (6 bases). The receptor's source is an adult woman with Graves' disease, either hyperthyroidism or ophthalmopathy (not recorded which). The CDR3 reads CASTPNRAGF. The CDR3 bases are TGTGCCAGCACTCCTAACAGGGCAGGTTTC.